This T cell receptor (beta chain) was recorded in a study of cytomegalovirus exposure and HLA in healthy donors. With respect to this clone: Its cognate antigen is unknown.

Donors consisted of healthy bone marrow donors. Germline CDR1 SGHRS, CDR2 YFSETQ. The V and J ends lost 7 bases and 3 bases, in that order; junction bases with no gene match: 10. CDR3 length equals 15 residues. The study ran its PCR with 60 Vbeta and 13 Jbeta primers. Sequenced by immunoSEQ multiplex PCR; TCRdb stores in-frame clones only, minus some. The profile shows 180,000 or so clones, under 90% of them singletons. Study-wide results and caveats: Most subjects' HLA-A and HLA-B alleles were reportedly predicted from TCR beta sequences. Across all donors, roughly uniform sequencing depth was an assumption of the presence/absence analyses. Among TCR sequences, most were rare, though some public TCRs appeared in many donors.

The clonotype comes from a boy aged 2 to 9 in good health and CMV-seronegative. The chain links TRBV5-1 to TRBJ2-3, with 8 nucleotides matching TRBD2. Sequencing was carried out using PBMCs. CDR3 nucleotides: TGCGCCAGCTTGAAAGGAAGCGGGGGTACAGATACGCAGTATTTT. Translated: CASLKGSGGTDTQYF.